The rows below give T cell receptor beta chains drawn from one sample of a study of shared clonotypes between healthy human individuals. The repertoire was sequenced with immunoSEQ multiplex PCR; TCRdb's copy has only in-frame clones and lacks some. The sample holds about 770,000 clones, 55% to 75% seen once. Material for sequencing was memory CD4+ T cells sorted from blood. The receptors come from a woman between 25 and 40 years old in good health. Each CDR3 is given with its conserved first and last residue. The order of the fields is J gene, V gene, CDR3 protein.

J: TRBJ2-5
V: TRBV7-9
CDR3: CASSLDSLLETQYF

J: TRBJ2-3
V: TRBV11-2
CDR3: CASSLKGIDTQYF

J: TRBJ1-1
V: TRBV28
CDR3: CASSFSTGGTEAFF

J: TRBJ2-2
V: TRBV2
CDR3: CASSPNRGNTGELFF

J: TRBJ1-2
V: TRBV5-1
CDR3: CASSSGDRGVGGYTF

J: TRBJ2-3
V: TRBV5-4
CDR3: CASSLGPAETDTQYF

J: TRBJ1-3
V: TRBV2
CDR3: CASSVYRARGNTIYF

J: TRBJ2-1
V: TRBV6-4
CDR3: CASSDLGGLQFF

J: TRBJ2-3
V: TRBV28
CDR3: CASSLRTGRGVDTQYF

J: TRBJ1-1
V: TRBV10-3
CDR3: CATLFGLNTEAFF

J: TRBJ1-5
V: TRBV5-1
CDR3: CASSSGGSGQPQHF

J: TRBJ2-5
V: TRBV5-1
CDR3: CASSSGTSGAETQYF

J: TRBJ1-4
V: TRBV21-1
CDR3: CASSKIGRGHNEKLFF

J: TRBJ1-2
V: TRBV9
CDR3: CASSAGGLNYGYTF

J: TRBJ2-3
V: TRBV11-3
CDR3: CASSLISGAATDTQYF

J: TRBJ2-5
V: TRBV9
CDR3: CASSVDSGETQYF

J: TRBJ2-4
V: TRBV19
CDR3: CASKSALGQGGVNIQYF

J: TRBJ2-1
V: TRBV18
CDR3: CASFLGGAQYNEQFF

J: TRBJ2-1
V: TRBV7-6
CDR3: CASSFELAGGANEQFF

J: TRBJ2-7
V: TRBV4-2
CDR3: CASSHSSAGATLAGGGYEQYF

J: TRBJ2-5
V: TRBV25-1
CDR3: CASRDSEYQETQYF

J: TRBJ1-5
V: TRBV2
CDR3: CASSELGRHQPQHF

J: TRBJ2-5
V: TRBV5-4
CDR3: CASSPGLAGGETQYF

J: TRBJ1-5
V: TRBV4-1
CDR3: CASSQDLGSSSSNQPQHF

J: TRBJ2-3
V: TRBV11-3
CDR3: CASSSLRDSPTDTQYF

J: TRBJ1-4
V: TRBV6-6
CDR3: CASSTQGTPEKLFF

J: TRBJ2-3
V: TRBV14
CDR3: CASSQDRGLAGVRGLDTQYF

J: TRBJ2-7
V: TRBV10-2
CDR3: CASRTGGSYEQYF

J: TRBJ2-6
V: TRBV5-7
CDR3: CASSSLGTRETGANVLTF

J: TRBJ2-3
V: TRBV4-1
CDR3: CASSQPTGLAGDGDTQYF

J: TRBJ2-3
V: TRBV27
CDR3: CASIKRWTSLRDTQYF

J: TRBJ1-2
V: TRBV6-6
CDR3: CASSYLSTEDDSGYTF

J: TRBJ2-2
V: TRBV5-8
CDR3: CASSLAGSTDTGELFF

J: TRBJ1-5
V: TRBV5-6
CDR3: CASSPWTGGGRLYDQPQHF

J: TRBJ2-1
V: TRBV30
CDR3: CAEAGAGNEQFF

J: TRBJ2-7
V: TRBV11-2
CDR3: CASRGRGSEQYF

J: TRBJ1-4
V: TRBV5-8
CDR3: CASSLGTKKLFF

J: TRBJ2-3
V: TRBV18
CDR3: CASTARVGTDTQYF

J: TRBJ2-2
V: TRBV18
CDR3: CASSPESGELFF

J: -
V: TRBV14
CDR3: CASSQDRGTKVESYEQYF

J: TRBJ2-5
V: TRBV19
CDR3: CASRGPPGETQYF

J: TRBJ2-1
V: TRBV15
CDR3: CATSRDPGRTGAPREQFF